One sample yielded the 14 T cell receptor beta chains listed below, sequenced in a study of tumor-infiltrating lymphocytes in oesophageal squamous cell carcinoma. TCRdb re-called the PCR reads with MiXCR, one entry per CDR3 protein. Of 9,500 to 15,000 distinct CDR3 sequences listed, around 55% are singletons. Sample: esophageal tumor tissue. Source of these receptors: a female donor with esophageal squamous cell carcinoma.

V gene TRBV27 combines with J gene TRBJ2-3; D may be TRBD1 (6 bases). The J call is doubtful: the DNA matches TRBJ1-1 better. Germline values: CDR1 MNHEY, CDR2 SMNVEV (reference sequence). CDR3 size: 16 residues. CDR3 nucleotide sequence: TGTGCCAGCAGTTTAATTTGGGGGGCGGGGGACACTGAAGCTTTCTTT. As protein: CASSLIWGAGDTEAFF.

Concerning this clonotype itself: A read error may explain this, as a much larger clone is one base away. The chain couples TRBV2 to TRBJ2-1; 7 nucleotides line up with TRBD2. CDR3 length: 15 amino acids. From germline, CDR1 is SNHLY and CDR2 FYNNEI. CDR3 in DNA: TGTACCAGCAGGGAGCGGGATGAATCCTACAATGAGCAGTTCTTC. It encodes CTSRERDESYNEQFF.

This clonotype counts as medium-sized. The rearrangement uses TRBV7-9 and TRBJ1-1, with D maybe TRBD1 (6 bases). The germline CDR1 and CDR2 sequences are SEHNR and FQNEAQ (reference sequence). The CDR3 runs to 14 residues. The V gene lost 4 bases and the J gene lost 1 base, with 10 bases spanning the gap. Here the CDR3 DNA reads TGTGCCAGCAGCTCAGGGGCTGCGAACACTGAAGCTTTCTTT. This sequence encodes CASSSGAANTEAFF.

This clonotype occurred a few times. The chain couples TRBV6-5 to TRBJ2-5; D gene ambiguous. Trimming pared 4 bases from V and 6 bases from J, leaving 12 bases between. Germline CDR1 MNHEY, CDR2 SVGAGI. This CDR3 spans 13 amino acids. The CDR3 nucleotides read TGTGCCAGCAGTTCGGGCCCTCAGCAGACCCAGTACTTC. It translates to CASSSGPQQTQYF.

This clonotype showed up just once. The chain couples TRBV5-1 to TRBJ2-6; TRBD1 matches 10 bases. Germline V lookup: CDR1 SGHRS, CDR2 YFSETQ. The trim removed 4 bases at V and 1 base at J, leaving 5 bases unmatched. The CDR3 extends over 17 amino acids. The CDR3 DNA sequence: TGCGCCAGCAGCCCGGACAGGGGGGGATCTGGGGCCAACGTCCTGACTTTC. This codes for CASSPDRGGSGANVLTF.

V gene TRBV6-1 combines with J gene TRBJ2-5, with 7 bases matching TRBD2. The CDR3 sequence is 15 residues long. The ends lost 3 bases at V and 5 bases at J; junction bases unmatched: 9. Germline lookup yields CDR1 MNHNS and CDR2 SASEGT. In DNA, the CDR3 is TGTGCCAGCAGTGACCCCTGGGGGGGGAAGGAGACCCAGTACTTC. This codes for CASSDPWGGKETQYF.

This chain joins TRBV7-2 and TRBJ1-1, with 7 bases matching TRBD1. The V and J ends lost 4 bases and 1 base, in that order; junction bases with no gene match: 6. Per germline, CDR1 SGHTA and CDR2 FQGNSA. This CDR3 has 15 amino acids. For the CDR3, the DNA is TGTGCCAGCAGCTCAAGGGGGACAGCGAACACTGAAGCTTTCTTT. Its translation: CASSSRGTANTEAFF.

In this sample, this clonotype turned up once. The J gene is TRBJ1-1, the V gene TRBV7-2, with D unclear. This CDR3 spans 12 amino acids. CDR1 and CDR2 (germline): SGHTA, FQGNSA. V was shortened by 0 bases and J by 8 bases, with 7 bases between the two germline ends. The CDR3 sequence: CASSLALGEAFF. The CDR3 coding sequence is TGTGCCAGCAGCTTAGCGCTGGGCGAAGCTTTCTTT.

The chain links TRBV7-8 to TRBJ2-1, with TRBD2 matching 12 bases. CDR1 SGHVS and CDR2 FQNEAQ come from the germline V gene. V lost 1 base and J lost 7; bases outside the gene matches: 5. The CDR3 spans 16 residues. CDR3 protein: CASSLGVTSGRNEQFF. DNA for the CDR3: TGTGCCAGCAGCTTAGGAGTGACTAGCGGGAGAAATGAGCAGTTCTTC.

This clonotype has more than one count but fewer than ten. V is TRBV11-2 and J is TRBJ2-3, with 10 bases aligning to TRBD1. The DNA matches TRBJ2-7 better at its end, which makes the J call doubtful. The CDR3 runs to 14 residues. CDR1 and CDR2 from the germline V gene are SGHAT and FQNNGV. The CDR3 loop reads CASNRGQGPYEQYF. CDR3 nucleotide sequence: TGTGCCAGCAACCGGGGACAGGGGCCCTACGAGCAGTACTTC.

The rearrangement uses TRBV7-3 and TRBJ2-1; a weak D match, TRBD2 (5 bases). V was cut by 4 bases and J by 12 bases, with 10 bases left in between. This CDR3 has 11 amino acids. Germline CDR1 is SGHTA and CDR2 is FQGTGA. CDR3 nucleotide sequence: TGTGCCAGCAGCTCCGGGGAGAGGCAGTTCTTC. Protein: CASSSGERQFF. The variable domain in full, completed from reference TRBV7-3 and TRBJ2-1, reads GAGVSQTPSNKVTEKGKYVELRCDPISGHTALYWYRQSLGQGPEFLIYFQGTGAADDSGLPNDRFFAVRPEGSVSTLKIQRTERGDSAVYLCASSSGERQFFGPGTRLTVL.

This chain joins TRBV7-2 and TRBJ2-3; possible D gene TRBD1, 5 bases. Judging by the DNA end, TRBJ1-2 fits better; the J call may be wrong. The CDR3 extends over 15 amino acids. Germline V gene lookup returns CDR1 SGHTA and CDR2 FQGNSA. The CDR3 is CASSFGTLLDYGYTF. In nucleotides, the CDR3 is TGTGCCAGCAGCTTCGGGACCCTTCTAGACTATGGCTACACCTTC.

The CDR3 protein is CASSYTAGEETQYF. The DNA of the CDR3 is TGTGCCAGCAGCTACACCGCGGGAGAAGAGACCCAGTACTTC. This rearrangement joins TRBV7-3 to TRBJ2-6; 7 bases fit TRBD2. The DNA end favors TRBJ2-5, so the J call may be wrong. Germline V gene sequence: CDR1 SGHTA, CDR2 FQGTGA. This CDR3 is 14 amino acids long.

In its sample, this clonotype was seen once. V gene TRBV7-6 combines with J gene TRBJ2-1; no firm D call. Germline V CDR1 and CDR2: SGHVS, FNYEAQ. V lost 2 bases to trimming and J lost 5 bases, with 7 bases between them. The CDR3 is 13 residues long. The CDR3 nucleotides read TGTGCCAGCAGCTTATACTCTGACAATGAGCAGTTCTTC. Its protein product is CASSLYSDNEQFF.